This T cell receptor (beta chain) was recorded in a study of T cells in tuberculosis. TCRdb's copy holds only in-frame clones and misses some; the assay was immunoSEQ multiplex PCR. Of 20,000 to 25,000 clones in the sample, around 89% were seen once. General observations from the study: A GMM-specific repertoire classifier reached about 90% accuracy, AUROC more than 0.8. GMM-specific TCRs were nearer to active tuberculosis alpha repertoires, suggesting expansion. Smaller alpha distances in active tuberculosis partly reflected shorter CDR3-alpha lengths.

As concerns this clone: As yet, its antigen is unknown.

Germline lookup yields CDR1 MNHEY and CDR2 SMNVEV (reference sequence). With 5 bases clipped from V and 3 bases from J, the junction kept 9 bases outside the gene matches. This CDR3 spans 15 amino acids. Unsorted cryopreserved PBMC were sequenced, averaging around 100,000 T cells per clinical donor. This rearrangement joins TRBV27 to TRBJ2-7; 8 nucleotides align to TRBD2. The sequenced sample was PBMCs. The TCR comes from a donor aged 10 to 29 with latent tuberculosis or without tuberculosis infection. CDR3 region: CASSPPGGSVYEQYF. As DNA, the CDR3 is TGTGCCAGCAGTCCCCCGGGAGGGAGCGTCTACGAGCAGTACTTC.